The TCR beta chain described here comes from a study of vaccination and CD4 T cells after COVID-19. Sequencing of DNA taken from cultured CD4+ T cells relied on the Oncomine TCR Beta short-read assay. Scientists extracted genomic DNA from CD4+ T cells grown in culture. TCRdb reprocessed the PCR reads via MiXCR and lists one record per CDR3 protein. This table holds about 26,000 distinct CDR3 sequences, 40% to 50% found once. Concerning this clonotype: Its antigen remains unknown.

CDR1 is GTSNPN, CDR2 SVGIG, per germline (reference sequence). The CDR3 runs to 14 residues. V was clipped by 0 bases and J by 4 bases, with 9 bases between them. Treatment: approximately nine-day PBMC culture with coronavirus spike peptide pools or control peptides (ViraFEST assay). The chain couples TRBV30 to TRBJ1-4; no firm D call. The sequence was collected from a human donor who had recovered from COVID-19. Source material: CD4+ T cells from blood, cultured in vitro. Written as DNA, the CDR3 is TGTGCCTGGAGTGTACACAGCCTTAATGAAAAACTGTTTTTT. It translates to CAWSVHSLNEKLFF.